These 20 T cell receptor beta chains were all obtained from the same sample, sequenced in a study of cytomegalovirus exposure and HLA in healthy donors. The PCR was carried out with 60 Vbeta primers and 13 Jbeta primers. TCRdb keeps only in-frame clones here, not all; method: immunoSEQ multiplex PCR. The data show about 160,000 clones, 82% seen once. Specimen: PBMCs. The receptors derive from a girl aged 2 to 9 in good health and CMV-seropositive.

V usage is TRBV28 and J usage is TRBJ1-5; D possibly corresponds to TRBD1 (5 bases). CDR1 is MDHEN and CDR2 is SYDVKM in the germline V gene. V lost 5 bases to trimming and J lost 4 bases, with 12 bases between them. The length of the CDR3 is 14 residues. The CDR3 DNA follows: TGTGCCAGCAGTCCGAACAGGATAAATCAGCCCCAGCATTTT. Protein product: CASSPNRINQPQHF. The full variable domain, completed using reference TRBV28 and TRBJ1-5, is DVKVTQSSRYLVKRTGEKVFLECVQDMDHENMFWYRQDPGLGLRLIYFSYDVKMKEKGDIPEGYSVSREKKERFSLILESASTNQTSMYLCASSPNRINQPQHFGDGTRLSIL.

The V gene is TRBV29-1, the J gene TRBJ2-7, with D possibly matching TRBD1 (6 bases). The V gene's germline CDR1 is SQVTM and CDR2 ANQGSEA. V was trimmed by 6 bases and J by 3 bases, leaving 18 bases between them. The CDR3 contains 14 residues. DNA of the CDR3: TGCAGCGTCAAAAGTGATCAGGGGCTCTACGAGCAGTACTTC. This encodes CSVKSDQGLYEQYF.

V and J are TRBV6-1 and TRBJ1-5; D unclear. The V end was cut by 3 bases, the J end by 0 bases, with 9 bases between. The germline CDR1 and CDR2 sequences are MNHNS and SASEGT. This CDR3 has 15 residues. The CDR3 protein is CASSESYYSNQPQHF. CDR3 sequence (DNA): TGTGCCAGCAGTGAGTCCTATTATAGCAATCAGCCCCAGCATTTT.

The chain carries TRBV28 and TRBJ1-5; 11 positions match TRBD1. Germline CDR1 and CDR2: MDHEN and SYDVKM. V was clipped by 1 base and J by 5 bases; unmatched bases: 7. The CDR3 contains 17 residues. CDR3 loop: CASSLYRTGGLDQPQHF. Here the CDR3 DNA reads TGTGCCAGCAGTTTATACAGGACAGGGGGCTTGGATCAGCCCCAGCATTTT.

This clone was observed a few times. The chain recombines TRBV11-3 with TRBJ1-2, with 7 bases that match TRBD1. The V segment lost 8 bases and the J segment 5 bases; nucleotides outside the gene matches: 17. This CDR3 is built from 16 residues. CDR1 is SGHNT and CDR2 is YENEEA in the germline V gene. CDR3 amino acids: CASEKPGQRLGYGYTF. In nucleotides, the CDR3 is TGTGCCAGCGAGAAGCCGGGACAGCGTTTAGGGTATGGCTACACCTTC.

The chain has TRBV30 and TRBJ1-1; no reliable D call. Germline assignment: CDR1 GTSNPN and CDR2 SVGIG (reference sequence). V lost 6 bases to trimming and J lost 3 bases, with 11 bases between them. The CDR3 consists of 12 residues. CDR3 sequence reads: CACLKRDTEAFF. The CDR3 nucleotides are TGTGCCTGCCTAAAGAGGGACACTGAAGCTTTCTTT. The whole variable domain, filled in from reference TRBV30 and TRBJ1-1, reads SQTIHQWPATLVQPVGSPLSLECTVEGTSNPNLYWYRQAAGRGLQLLFYSVGIGQISSEVPQNLSASRPQDRQFILSSKKLLLSDSGFYLCACLKRDTEAFFGQGTRLTVV.

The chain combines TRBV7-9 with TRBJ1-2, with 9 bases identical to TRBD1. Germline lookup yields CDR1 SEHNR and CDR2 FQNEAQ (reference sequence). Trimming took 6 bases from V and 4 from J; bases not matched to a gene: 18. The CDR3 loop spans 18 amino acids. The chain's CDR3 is CASRSSRTGAPGVYGYTF. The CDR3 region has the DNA TGTGCCAGCAGGTCCTCAAGGACAGGGGCTCCCGGGGTCTATGGCTACACCTTC. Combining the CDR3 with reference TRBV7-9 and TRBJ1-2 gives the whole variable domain DTGVSQNPRHKITKRGQNVTFRCDPISEHNRLYWYRQTLGQGPEFLTYFQNEAQLEKSRLLSDRFSAERPKGSFSTLEIQRTEQGDSAMYLCASRSSRTGAPGVYGYTFGSGTRLTVV.

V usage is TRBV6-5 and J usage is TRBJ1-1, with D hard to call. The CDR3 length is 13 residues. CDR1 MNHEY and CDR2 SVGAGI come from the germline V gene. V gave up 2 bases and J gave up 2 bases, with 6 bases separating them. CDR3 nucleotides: TGTGCCAGCAGTTACGCCACAAACACTGAAGCTTTCTTT. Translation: CASSYATNTEAFF.

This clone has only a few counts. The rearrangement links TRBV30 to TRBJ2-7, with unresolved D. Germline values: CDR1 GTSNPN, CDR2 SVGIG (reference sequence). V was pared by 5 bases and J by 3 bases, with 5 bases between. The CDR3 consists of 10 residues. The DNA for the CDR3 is TGTGCCTGGGGCAGCTACGAGCAGTACTTC. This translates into CAWGSYEQYF.

CDR3 amino acids: CASTSSGHTDTQYF. The CDR3, as DNA: TGCGCCAGCACATCTAGCGGGCACACAGATACGCAGTATTTT. The rearrangement uses TRBV5-1 and TRBJ2-3; 8 bases map to TRBD2. V lost 6 bases and J lost 2; bases outside the gene matches: 5. The CDR3 is 14 residues long. From germline, CDR1 is SGHRS and CDR2 YFSETQ. The full variable domain, completed using reference TRBV5-1 and TRBJ2-3, is KAGVTQTPRYLIKTRGQQVTLSCSPISGHRSVSWYQQTPGQGLQFLFEYFSETQRNKGNFPGRFSGRQFSNSRSEMNVSTLELGDSALYLCASTSSGHTDTQYFGPGTRLTVL.

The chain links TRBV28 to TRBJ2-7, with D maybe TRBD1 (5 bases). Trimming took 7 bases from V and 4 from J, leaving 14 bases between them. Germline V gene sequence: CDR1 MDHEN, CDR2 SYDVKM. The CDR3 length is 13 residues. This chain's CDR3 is CASTPRVNYEQYF. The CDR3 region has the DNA TGTGCCAGCACCCCCAGGGTTAATTACGAGCAGTACTTC.

CDR3 coding DNA: TGTGCCACCAGCACCCGTAGCGTGGGCCTTAAGCCCCAGCATTTT. Its protein product is CATSTRSVGLKPQHF. The chain has TRBV15 and TRBJ1-5; D unresolved. The CDR3 loop spans 15 amino acids. Germline CDR1 LNHNV, CDR2 YYDKDF (reference sequence). Trimming took off 4 bases at V and 8 bases at J, with 18 bases between the two ends.

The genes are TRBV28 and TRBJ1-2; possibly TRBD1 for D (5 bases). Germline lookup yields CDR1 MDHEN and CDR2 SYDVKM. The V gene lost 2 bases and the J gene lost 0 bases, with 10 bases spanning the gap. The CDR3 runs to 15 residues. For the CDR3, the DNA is TGTGCCAGCAGTTTACGGGGGACGGCTAACTATGGCTACACCTTC. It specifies CASSLRGTANYGYTF.

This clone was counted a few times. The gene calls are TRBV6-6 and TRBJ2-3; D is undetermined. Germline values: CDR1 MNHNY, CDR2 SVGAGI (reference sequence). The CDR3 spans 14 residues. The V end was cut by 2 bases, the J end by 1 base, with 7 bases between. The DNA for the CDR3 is TGTGCCAGCAGTTACCAGCAGGGCACAGATACGCAGTATTTT. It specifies CASSYQQGTDTQYF.

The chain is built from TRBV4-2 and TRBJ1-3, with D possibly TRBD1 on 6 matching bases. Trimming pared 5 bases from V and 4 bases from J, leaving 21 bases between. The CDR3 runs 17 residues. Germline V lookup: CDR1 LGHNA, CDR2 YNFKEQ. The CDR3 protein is CASSSRIGGAPGNTIYF. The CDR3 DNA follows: TGTGCCAGCAGCTCCCGGATTGGGGGCGCTCCGGGAAACACCATATATTTT.

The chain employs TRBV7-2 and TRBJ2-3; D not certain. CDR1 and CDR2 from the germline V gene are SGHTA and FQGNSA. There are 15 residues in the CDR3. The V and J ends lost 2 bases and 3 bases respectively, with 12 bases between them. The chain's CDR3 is CASSLLRPGTDTQYF. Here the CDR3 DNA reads TGTGCCAGCAGCTTACTTAGACCGGGTACAGATACGCAGTATTTT.

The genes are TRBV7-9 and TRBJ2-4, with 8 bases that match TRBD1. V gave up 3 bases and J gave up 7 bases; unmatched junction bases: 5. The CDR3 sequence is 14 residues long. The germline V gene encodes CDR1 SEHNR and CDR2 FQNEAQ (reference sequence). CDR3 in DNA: TGTGCCAGCAGCTTTGGCGGACAGGGCAACATTCAGTACTTC. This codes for CASSFGGQGNIQYF.

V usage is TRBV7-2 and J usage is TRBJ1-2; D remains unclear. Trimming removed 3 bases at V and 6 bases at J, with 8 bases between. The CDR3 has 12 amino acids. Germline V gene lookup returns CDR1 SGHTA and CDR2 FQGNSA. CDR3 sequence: CASSLGWDGYTF. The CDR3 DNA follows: TGTGCCAGCAGCTTGGGCTGGGATGGCTACACCTTC. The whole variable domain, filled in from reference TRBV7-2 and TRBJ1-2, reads GAGVSQSPSNKVTEKGKDVELRCDPISGHTALYWYRQSLGQGLEFLIYFQGNSAPDKSGLPSDRFSAERTGGSVSTLTIQRTQQEDSAVYLCASSLGWDGYTFGSGTRLTVV.

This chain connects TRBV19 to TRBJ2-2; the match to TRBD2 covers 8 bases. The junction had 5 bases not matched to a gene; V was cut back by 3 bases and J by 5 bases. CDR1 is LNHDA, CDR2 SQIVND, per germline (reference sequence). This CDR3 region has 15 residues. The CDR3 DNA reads TGTGCCAGTAGTATGTCCAGCGGGAGAACCGGGGAGCTGTTTTTT. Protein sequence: CASSMSSGRTGELFF.

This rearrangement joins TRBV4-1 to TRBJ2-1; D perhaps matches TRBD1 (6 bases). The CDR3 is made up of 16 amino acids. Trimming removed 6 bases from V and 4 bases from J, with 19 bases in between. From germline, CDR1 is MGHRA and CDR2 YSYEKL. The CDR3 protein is CASSHGVQGTYNEQFF. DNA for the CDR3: TGCGCCAGCAGTCACGGGGTACAGGGAACTTACAATGAGCAGTTCTTC.